The 14 T cell receptor beta chains listed next were all sequenced from one sample in a study of Graves' ophthalmopathy and Graves' hyperthyroidism. TCR beta CDR3 amplification used RNA transcripts. HTBI primers were used in a first-round RT-PCR, which preceded a second-round multiplex PCR. MiXCR was run by TCRdb on the multiplex PCR reads, yielding one entry per CDR3 protein. The table has hundreds of thousands of distinct CDR3 sequences, roughly 20% seen once. Sequenced input: peripheral blood. Source of these receptors: a woman between 18 and 29 years old with stable Graves' hyperthyroidism.

The chain joins TRBV14 to TRBJ1-1; no reliable D call. Trimming removed 4 bases at V and 1 base at J, with 10 bases between. Germline V gene lookup returns CDR1 SGHDN and CDR2 FVKESK. The CDR3 is made up of 14 amino acids. CDR3 residues: CASSPHWGNTEAFF. The CDR3, as DNA: TGTGCCAGCAGCCCCCATTGGGGGAACACTGAAGCTTTCTTT.

In this sample, this clonotype turned up many times. The chain joins TRBV18 to TRBJ2-7; 10 bases align to TRBD1. This CDR3 has 14 residues. Germline CDR1 and CDR2: KGHSH and LQKENI. Trimming cost V 5 bases and J 6 bases; bases outside gene matches: 7. The CDR3: CASSNDRGRLEQYF. For the CDR3, the DNA is TGTGCCAGCTCAAACGACAGGGGGCGCCTCGAGCAGTACTTC. The whole variable domain, filled in from reference TRBV18 and TRBJ2-7, reads NAGVMQNPRHLVRRRGQEARLRCSPMKGHSHVYWYRQLPEEGLKFMVYLQKENIIDESGMPKERFSAEFPKEGPSILRIQQVVRGDSAAYFCASSNDRGRLEQYFGPGTRLTVT.

This chain links TRBV12-3 or TRBV12-4 with TRBJ2-7, with 8 bases fitting TRBD2. With 4 bases clipped from V and 5 bases from J, the junction kept 7 bases outside the gene matches. The CDR3 is 14 amino acids. CDR3 sequence reads: CASSSRLALNEQYF. CDR3 sequence (DNA): TGTGCCAGCAGTTCCCGACTAGCGCTAAACGAGCAGTACTTC.

This clonotype was observed a few times. This chain links TRBV4-1 with TRBJ1-3; 8 bases match TRBD1. Per the germline V gene, CDR1 is MGHRA and CDR2 is YSYEKL. The CDR3 totals 16 residues. V trimming: 3 bases; J trimming: 0 bases; junction bases outside the gene matches: 4. The CDR3 DNA sequence: TGCGCCAGCAGCCACCGGGACAGGACCTCTGGAAACACCATATATTTT. It is translated as CASSHRDRTSGNTIYF.

This clonotype has only a few counts. The gene calls are TRBV5-1 and TRBJ2-3; D call uncertain. Germline V gene lookup returns CDR1 SGHRS and CDR2 YFSETQ. The CDR3 length is 12 residues. V shed 5 bases and J shed 0 bases, with 4 bases lying between them. The CDR3 reads CASRASTDTQYF. For the CDR3, the DNA is TGCGCCAGCAGGGCTAGCACAGATACGCAGTATTTT.

Ten or more counts support this clonotype. The J gene is TRBJ1-2, the V gene TRBV30; D is undetermined. Trimming removed 0 bases from V and 8 bases from J, with 13 bases in between. Germline V CDR1 and CDR2: GTSNPN, SVGIG (reference sequence). The CDR3 contains 13 residues. The CDR3 spells CAWSVRTPGGYTF. The CDR3 nucleotides read TGTGCCTGGAGTGTACGGACCCCCGGCGGCTACACCTTC.

V usage is TRBV28 and J usage is TRBJ2-7; D may be TRBD1 or TRBD2 (6 bases each). This CDR3 has 14 residues. Germline CDR1 is MDHEN and CDR2 is SYDVKM. V lost 8 bases, J lost 5 bases, and 19 bases lay in between. DNA for the CDR3: TGTGCCAGCTATTCCGGGAGTCAGGGGAACGAGCAGTACTTC. It specifies CASYSGSQGNEQYF.

This clonotype was counted many times. The chain is built from TRBV20-1 and TRBJ2-7; tentative D call: TRBD1 (5 bases). Looked up from germline, CDR1 is DFQATT and CDR2 is SNEGSKA (reference sequence). The V gene lost 4 bases and the J gene lost 3 bases, with 13 bases spanning the gap. The CDR3 covers 13 residues. CDR3 DNA sequence: TGCAGTGCTACGACAGAGACTTTCTACGAGCAGTACTTC. Protein product: CSATTETFYEQYF.

A few counts support this clonotype. Here the CDR3 DNA reads TGTGCCAGCATGGGTACTGAGAACACTGAAGCTTTCTTT. Translation gives CASMGTENTEAFF. This chain connects TRBV28 to TRBJ1-1; D is ambiguous. V shed 7 bases and J shed 1 base, with 10 bases lying between them. The germline CDR1 and CDR2 sequences are MDHEN and SYDVKM. This CDR3 is built from 13 residues.

This clonotype occurred many times. The rearrangement joins TRBV7-3 to TRBJ1-3, with D possibly matching TRBD1 (6 bases). The V and J ends lost 5 bases and 3 bases respectively, with 8 bases between them. This CDR3 has 13 amino acids. Germline V gene lookup returns CDR1 SGHTA and CDR2 FQGTGA. The CDR3 sequence is CASSADSGNTIYF. In nucleotides, the CDR3 is TGTGCCAGCAGCGCGGACAGTGGAAACACCATATATTTT.

This clonotype occurred many times. This rearrangement joins TRBV18 to TRBJ2-7; TRBD1 might be the D (6 bases). The V gene's germline CDR1 is KGHSH and CDR2 LQKENI. This CDR3 region has 14 residues. The germline V and J ends were trimmed by 8 bases and 3 bases, with 17 bases remaining between them. The CDR3 reads CASANRDRVYEQYF. CDR3 coding DNA: TGTGCCAGCGCCAACAGGGATCGGGTCTACGAGCAGTACTTC. Combining the CDR3 with reference TRBV18 and TRBJ2-7 gives the whole variable domain NAGVMQNPRHLVRRRGQEARLRCSPMKGHSHVYWYRQLPEEGLKFMVYLQKENIIDESGMPKERFSAEFPKEGPSILRIQQVVRGDSAAYFCASANRDRVYEQYFGPGTRLTVT.

This rearrangement joins TRBV4-1 to TRBJ2-5; D may be TRBD2 (6 bases). CDR3 length: 18 amino acids. Germline V gene sequence: CDR1 MGHRA, CDR2 YSYEKL. V lost 2 bases, J lost 7 bases, and 26 bases lay in between. CDR3 sequence (DNA): TGCGCCAGCAGCCAACACGGGGACTGGGGGAATAAAGATAGGACCCAGTACTTC. Protein: CASSQHGDWGNKDRTQYF.

The V gene is TRBV7-9, the J gene TRBJ2-2; 9 bases fit TRBD1. J was trimmed by 3 bases and V by 5 bases; bases with no gene match: 4. This CDR3 has 15 amino acids. Germline values: CDR1 SEHNR, CDR2 FQNEAQ (reference sequence). CDR3: CASSPWTGDTGELFF. The CDR3 coding sequence is TGTGCCAGCAGCCCCTGGACAGGGGACACCGGGGAGCTGTTTTTT. The whole variable domain, remainder taken from reference TRBV7-9 and TRBJ2-2, is DTGVSQNPRHKITKRGQNVTFRCDPISEHNRLYWYRQTLGQGPEFLTYFQNEAQLEKSRLLSDRFSAERPKGSFSTLEIQRTEQGDSAMYLCASSPWTGDTGELFFGEGSRLTVL.

This clonotype has a count of ten or more. The chain recombines TRBV29-1 with TRBJ2-7, with TRBD2 as a possible D gene (6 bases). Germline CDR1 is SQVTM and CDR2 is ANQGSEA. Trimming removed 4 bases from V and 0 bases from J, with 10 bases in between. The CDR3 totals 13 residues. Here the CDR3 DNA reads TGCAGCGTTGGGAAAGCGGGCTCCTACGAGCAGTACTTC. It codes for CSVGKAGSYEQYF.